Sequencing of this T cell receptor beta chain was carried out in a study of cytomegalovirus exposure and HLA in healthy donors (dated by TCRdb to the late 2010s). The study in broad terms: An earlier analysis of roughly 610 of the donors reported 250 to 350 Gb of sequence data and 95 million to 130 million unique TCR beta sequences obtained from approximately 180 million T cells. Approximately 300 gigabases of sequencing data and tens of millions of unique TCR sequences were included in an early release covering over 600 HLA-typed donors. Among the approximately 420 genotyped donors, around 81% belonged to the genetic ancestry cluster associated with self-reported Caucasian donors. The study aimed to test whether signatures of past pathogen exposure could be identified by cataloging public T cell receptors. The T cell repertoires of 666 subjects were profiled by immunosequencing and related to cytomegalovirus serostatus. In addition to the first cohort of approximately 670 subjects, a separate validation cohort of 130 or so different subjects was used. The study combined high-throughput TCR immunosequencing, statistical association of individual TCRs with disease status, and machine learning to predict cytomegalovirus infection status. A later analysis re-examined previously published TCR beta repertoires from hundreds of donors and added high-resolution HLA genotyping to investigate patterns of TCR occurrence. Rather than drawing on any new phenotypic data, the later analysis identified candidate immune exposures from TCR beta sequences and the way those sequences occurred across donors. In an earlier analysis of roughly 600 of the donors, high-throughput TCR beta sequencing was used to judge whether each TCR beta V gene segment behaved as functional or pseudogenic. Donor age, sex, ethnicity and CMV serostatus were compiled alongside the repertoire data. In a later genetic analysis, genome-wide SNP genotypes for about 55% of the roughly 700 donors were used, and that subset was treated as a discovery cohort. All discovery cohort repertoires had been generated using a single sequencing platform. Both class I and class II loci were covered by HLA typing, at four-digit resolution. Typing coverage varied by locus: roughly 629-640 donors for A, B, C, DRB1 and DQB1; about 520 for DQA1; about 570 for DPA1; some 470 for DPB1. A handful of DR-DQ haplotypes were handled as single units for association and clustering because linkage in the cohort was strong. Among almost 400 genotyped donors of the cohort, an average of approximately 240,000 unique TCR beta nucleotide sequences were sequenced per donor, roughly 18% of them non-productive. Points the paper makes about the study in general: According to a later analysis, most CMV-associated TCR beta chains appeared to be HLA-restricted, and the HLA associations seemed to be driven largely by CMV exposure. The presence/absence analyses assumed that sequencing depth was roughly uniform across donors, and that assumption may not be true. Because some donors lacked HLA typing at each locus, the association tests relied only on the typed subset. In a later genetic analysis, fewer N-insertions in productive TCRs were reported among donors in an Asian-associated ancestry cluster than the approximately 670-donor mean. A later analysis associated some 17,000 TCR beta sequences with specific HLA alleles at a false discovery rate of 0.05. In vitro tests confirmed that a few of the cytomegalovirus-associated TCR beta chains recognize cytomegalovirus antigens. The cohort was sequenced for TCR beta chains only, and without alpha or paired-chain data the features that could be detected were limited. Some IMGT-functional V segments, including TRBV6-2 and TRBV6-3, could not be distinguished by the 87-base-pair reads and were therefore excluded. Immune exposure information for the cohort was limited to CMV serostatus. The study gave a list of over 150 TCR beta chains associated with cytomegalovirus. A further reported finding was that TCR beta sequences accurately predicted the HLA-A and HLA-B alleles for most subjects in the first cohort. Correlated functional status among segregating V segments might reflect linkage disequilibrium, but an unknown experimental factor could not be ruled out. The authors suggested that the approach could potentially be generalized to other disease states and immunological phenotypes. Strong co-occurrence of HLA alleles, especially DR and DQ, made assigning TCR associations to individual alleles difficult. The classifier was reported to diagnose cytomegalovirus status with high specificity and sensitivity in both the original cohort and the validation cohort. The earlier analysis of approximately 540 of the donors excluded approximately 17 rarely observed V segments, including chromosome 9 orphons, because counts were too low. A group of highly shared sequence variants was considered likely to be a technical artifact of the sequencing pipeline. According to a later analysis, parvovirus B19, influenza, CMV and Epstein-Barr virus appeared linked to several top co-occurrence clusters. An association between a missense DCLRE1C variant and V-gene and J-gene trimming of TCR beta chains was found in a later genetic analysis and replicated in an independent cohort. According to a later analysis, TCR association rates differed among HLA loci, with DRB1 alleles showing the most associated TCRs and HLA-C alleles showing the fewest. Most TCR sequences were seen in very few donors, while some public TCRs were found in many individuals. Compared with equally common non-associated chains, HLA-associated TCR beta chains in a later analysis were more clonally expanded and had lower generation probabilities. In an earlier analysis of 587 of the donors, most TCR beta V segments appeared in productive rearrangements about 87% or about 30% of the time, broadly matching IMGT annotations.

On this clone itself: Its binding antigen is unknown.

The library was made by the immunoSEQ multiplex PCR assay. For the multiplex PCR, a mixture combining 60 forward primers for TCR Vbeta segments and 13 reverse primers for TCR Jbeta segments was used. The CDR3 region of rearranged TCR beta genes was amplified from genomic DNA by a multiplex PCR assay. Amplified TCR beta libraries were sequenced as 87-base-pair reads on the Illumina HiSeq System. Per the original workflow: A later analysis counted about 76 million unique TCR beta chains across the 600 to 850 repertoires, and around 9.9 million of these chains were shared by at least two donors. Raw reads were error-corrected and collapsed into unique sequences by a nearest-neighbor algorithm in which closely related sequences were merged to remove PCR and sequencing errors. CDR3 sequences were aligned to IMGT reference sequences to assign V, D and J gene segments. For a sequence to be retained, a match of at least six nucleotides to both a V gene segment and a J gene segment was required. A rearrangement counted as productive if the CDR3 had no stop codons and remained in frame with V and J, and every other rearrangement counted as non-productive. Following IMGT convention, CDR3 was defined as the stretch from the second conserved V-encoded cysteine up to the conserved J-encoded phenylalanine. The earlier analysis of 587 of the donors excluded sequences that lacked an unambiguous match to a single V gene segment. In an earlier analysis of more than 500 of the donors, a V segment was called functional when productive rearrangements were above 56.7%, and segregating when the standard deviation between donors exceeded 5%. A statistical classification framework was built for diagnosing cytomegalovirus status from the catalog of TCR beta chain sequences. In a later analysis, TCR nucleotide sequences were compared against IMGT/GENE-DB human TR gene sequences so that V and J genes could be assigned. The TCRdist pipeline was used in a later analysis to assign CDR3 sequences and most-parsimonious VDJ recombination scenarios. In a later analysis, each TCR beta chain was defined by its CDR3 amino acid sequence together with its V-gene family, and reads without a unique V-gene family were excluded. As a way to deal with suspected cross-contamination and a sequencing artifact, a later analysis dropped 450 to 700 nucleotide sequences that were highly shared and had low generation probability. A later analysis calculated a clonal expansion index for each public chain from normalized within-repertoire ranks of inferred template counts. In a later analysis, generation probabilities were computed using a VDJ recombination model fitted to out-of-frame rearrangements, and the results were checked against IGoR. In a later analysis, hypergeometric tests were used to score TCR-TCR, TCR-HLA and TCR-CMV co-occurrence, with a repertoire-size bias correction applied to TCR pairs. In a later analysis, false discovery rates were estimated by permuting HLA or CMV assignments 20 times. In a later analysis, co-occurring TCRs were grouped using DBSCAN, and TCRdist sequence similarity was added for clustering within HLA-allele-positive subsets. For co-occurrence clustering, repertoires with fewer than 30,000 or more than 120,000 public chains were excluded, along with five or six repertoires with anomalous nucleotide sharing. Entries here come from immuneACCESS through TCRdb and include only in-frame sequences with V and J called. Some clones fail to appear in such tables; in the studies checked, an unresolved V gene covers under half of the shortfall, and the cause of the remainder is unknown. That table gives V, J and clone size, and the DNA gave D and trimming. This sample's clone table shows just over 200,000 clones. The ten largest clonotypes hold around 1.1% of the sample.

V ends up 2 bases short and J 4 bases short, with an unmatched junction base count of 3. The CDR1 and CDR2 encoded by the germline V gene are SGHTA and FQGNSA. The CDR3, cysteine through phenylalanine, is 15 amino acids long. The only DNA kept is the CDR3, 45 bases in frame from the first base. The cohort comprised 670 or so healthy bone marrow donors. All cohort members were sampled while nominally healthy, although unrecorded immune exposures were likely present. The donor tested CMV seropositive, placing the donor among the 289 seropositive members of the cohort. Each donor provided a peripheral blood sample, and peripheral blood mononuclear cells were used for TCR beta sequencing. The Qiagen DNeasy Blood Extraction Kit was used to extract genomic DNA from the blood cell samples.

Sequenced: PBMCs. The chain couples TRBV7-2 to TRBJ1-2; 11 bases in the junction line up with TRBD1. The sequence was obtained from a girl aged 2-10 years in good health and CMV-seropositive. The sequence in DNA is TGTGCCAGCAGCTTATTGGGACAGGGGGGCTATGGCTACACCTTC. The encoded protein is CASSLLGQGGYGYTF.